These 27 T cell receptor beta chains were sequenced from one sample in a study of blood T cell repertoires in COVID-19. Using immunoSEQ multiplex PCR, the repertoire was profiled, and TCRdb retains in-frame clones only, with some absent. This repertoire shows some 350,000 clones, 80% to 90% found once; its top ten account for under 4%. Sequenced material: peripheral blood. Receptors were obtained from a woman between 25 and 40 years old with COVID-19, enrolled during active disease.

This clone was recorded once. V usage is TRBV9 and J usage is TRBJ2-1; possibly TRBD1 for D (6 bases). The germline V gene has CDR1 SGDLS and CDR2 YYNGEE. The CDR3 has 18 residues. The V gene lost 1 base and the J gene lost 7 bases, with 24 bases spanning the gap. Written as DNA, the CDR3 is TGTGCCAGCAGCGTATCACAACTTCAGGTTTGGGGGCGTAATGAGCAGTTCTTC. Translated, it gives CASSVSQLQVWGRNEQFF.

DNA of the CDR3: TGTGCCAGCAGCTGGGGACTAGCGGGAGGAAGAACCGGGGAGCTGTTTTTT. It encodes CASSWGLAGGRTGELFF. J is TRBJ2-2 and V is TRBV7-9, with 15 bases aligning to TRBD2. After removal of 4 bases from V and 5 bases from J, the junction contained 5 bases not matched to a gene. Germline CDR1 SEHNR, CDR2 FQNEAQ (reference sequence). This CDR3 has 17 amino acids.

The V gene is TRBV7-9, the J gene TRBJ2-3; 12 bases match TRBD2. The V gene end was trimmed by 5 bases and the J gene end by 5 bases; junction bases not matched to a gene: 17. This CDR3 is 19 amino acids long. Germline V gene sequence: CDR1 SEHNR, CDR2 FQNEAQ (reference sequence). In DNA form, the CDR3 reads TGTGCCAGCAGCGCCCTCGGTCGGACTAGCGGGGACTTTGTAGATACGCAGTATTTT. It specifies CASSALGRTSGDFVDTQYF.

This clone was seen just once. The rearrangement links TRBV4-1 to TRBJ1-6; D perhaps matches TRBD1 (5 bases). The CDR3 covers 13 residues. V dropped 5 bases and J dropped 14 bases, with 16 bases sitting between them. Germline lookup yields CDR1 MGHRA and CDR2 YSYEKL. CDR3 coding DNA: TGCGCCAGCAGCTACGACAGACATGCCTCCCTCCACTTT. Encoded protein: CASSYDRHASLHF.

The chain joins TRBV4-1 to TRBJ2-1; TRBD2 aligns across 8 bases. CDR1 and CDR2 from the germline V gene are MGHRA and YSYEKL. This CDR3 has 17 residues. V was pared by 4 bases and J by 3 bases, with 11 bases of the junction left unmatched. As DNA, the CDR3 is TGCGCCAGCAGCCCGACGGGTAGCGGGGCTGTCTACAATGAGCAGTTCTTC. Protein sequence: CASSPTGSGAVYNEQFF.

The chain has TRBV5-6 and TRBJ1-2, with D unresolved. In germline, CDR1 is SGHDT, CDR2 YYEEEE. The CDR3 spans 14 residues. Trimming removed 4 bases at V and 2 bases at J, with 12 bases between. The CDR3 region has the DNA TGTGCCAGCAGCCCCCCGTTGGAGAACTATGGCTACACCTTC. The encoded protein is CASSPPLENYGYTF.

In DNA form, the CDR3 reads TGTGCCAGCAGCCTTAGGGACTATCTTAGCTCCTACGAGCAGTACTTC. It yields the protein CASSLRDYLSSYEQYF. This sequence joins TRBV9 and TRBJ2-7; TRBD2 matches 7 bases. CDR3 length equals 16 residues. Per the germline V gene, CDR1 is SGDLS and CDR2 is YYNGEE. The V gene end was trimmed by 4 bases and the J gene end by 0 bases; junction bases not matched to a gene: 10.

V is TRBV14 and J is TRBJ2-1; tentative D call: TRBD2 (6 bases). Germline lookup yields CDR1 SGHDN and CDR2 FVKESK. Between the trimmed V and J ends, which lost 1 base and 8 bases, there was a span of 9 bases. There are 13 residues in the CDR3. The CDR3 DNA sequence: TGTGCCAGCAGCCAAGTCTGGGGGGATGAGCAGTTCTTC. Amino acids: CASSQVWGDEQFF.

The chain combines TRBV3-1 (or the pseudogene TRBV3-2) with TRBJ1-1; tentative D call: TRBD1 (5 bases). The CDR3 totals 15 residues. The germline V gene encodes CDR1 LGHDT and CDR2 YNNKEL (reference sequence). The V and J ends lost 1 base and 7 bases respectively, with 16 bases between them. The CDR3 region has the DNA TGTGCCAGCAGCCAAGGGCAGGGCCGTGGCCATGAAGCTTTCTTT. It codes for CASSQGQGRGHEAFF.

The V and J genes are TRBV12-3 or TRBV12-4 and TRBJ2-1; D is unresolved. CDR3 length: 13 residues. Trimming shortened V by 9 bases and J by 1 base, and 10 bases separated the two germline ends. The CDR3 reads CASCIPSYNEQFF. CDR3 bases: TGTGCCAGTTGTATCCCTTCCTACAATGAGCAGTTCTTC.

The chain combines TRBV15 with TRBJ2-2; 8 bases are a match to TRBD2. CDR3 length: 18 amino acids. CDR1 is LNHNV, CDR2 YYDKDF, per germline (reference sequence). V lost 2 bases to trimming and J lost 2 bases; unmatched junction nucleotides: 10. As DNA, the CDR3 is TGTGCCACCAGCAGAACGGGAAGCGGGGGACACAACACCGGGGAGCTGTTTTTT. Amino acids: CATSRTGSGGHNTGELFF.

The chain links TRBV5-6 to TRBJ1-2, with 11 nucleotides matching TRBD1. The V and J ends lost 0 bases and 7 bases, in that order; junction bases with no gene match: 5. CDR3 length: 15 amino acids. The V gene's germline CDR1 is SGHDT and CDR2 YYEEEE. The DNA of the CDR3 is TGTGCCAGCAGCTTGGCCGGGACAGGGGGGTCTGGCTACACCTTC. Translation gives CASSLAGTGGSGYTF. The whole variable domain, remainder taken from reference TRBV5-6 and TRBJ1-2, is DAGVTQSPTHLIKTRGQQVTLRCSPKSGHDTVSWYQQALGQGPQFIFQYYEEEERQRGNFPDRFSGHQFPNYSSELNVNALLLGDSALYLCASSLAGTGGSGYTFGSGTRLTVV.

V is TRBV28 and J is TRBJ2-7; 10 nucleotides match TRBD2. The length of the CDR3 is 14 residues. The germline V gene encodes CDR1 MDHEN and CDR2 SYDVKM. V lost 8 bases and J lost 3; bases outside the gene matches: 7. The CDR3 region is CASAIAGGLYEQYF. The CDR3 DNA reads as TGTGCCAGCGCAATAGCGGGGGGTCTCTACGAGCAGTACTTC.

This rearrangement joins TRBV6-1 to TRBJ2-5; 9 positions match TRBD1. The CDR3 has 16 residues. Germline CDR1 is MNHNS and CDR2 is SASEGT. Germline trimming cut 3 bases from V and 5 bases from J; bases unmatched to any gene: 10. CDR3 coding DNA: TGTGCCAGCAGTGAGGGCCCGGGACAGGGTGGGGAGACCCAGTACTTC. This sequence encodes CASSEGPGQGGETQYF.

This rearrangement joins TRBV3-1 (or the pseudogene TRBV3-2) to TRBJ2-3; tentative D call: TRBD2 (5 bases). V dropped 2 bases and J dropped 4 bases, with 16 bases sitting between them. The CDR3 sequence is 16 residues long. Germline lookup yields CDR1 LGHDT and CDR2 YNNKEL (reference sequence). Here the CDR3 DNA reads TGTGCCAGCAGCCAAAACCCCTCCCTAGCATCAGATACGCAGTATTTT. Translation gives CASSQNPSLASDTQYF.

V and J are TRBV7-9 and TRBJ2-5, with 12 bases matching TRBD2. The CDR3 spans 17 residues. V lost 4 bases to trimming and J lost 3 bases; unmatched junction nucleotides: 9. CDR1 is SEHNR, CDR2 FQNEAQ, per germline (reference sequence). CDR3 coding DNA: TGTGCCAGCAGCTCACTAGCGGGGGGACCGGAGGAAGAGACCCAGTACTTC. Translated: CASSSLAGGPEEETQYF. Full variable domain (missing parts from reference TRBV7-9 and TRBJ2-5): DTGVSQNPRHKITKRGQNVTFRCDPISEHNRLYWYRQTLGQGPEFLTYFQNEAQLEKSRLLSDRFSAERPKGSFSTLEIQRTEQGDSAMYLCASSSLAGGPEEETQYFGPGTRLLVL.

V and J are TRBV19 and TRBJ2-5; D not certain. The V end was cut by 5 bases, the J end by 4 bases, with 11 bases between. Germline assignment: CDR1 LNHDA and CDR2 SQIVND (reference sequence). The CDR3 spans 13 residues. In nucleotides, the CDR3 is TGTGCCAGTAGTTTCCTAGAAGGAGAGACCCAGTACTTC. Its protein product is CASSFLEGETQYF.

This chain links TRBV28 with TRBJ2-7; a possible D gene is TRBD1 (5 bases). V lost 3 bases to trimming and J lost 1 base, with 7 bases between them. The CDR3 has 13 residues. From germline, CDR1 is MDHEN and CDR2 SYDVKM. The CDR3 region is CASSLAGSYEQYF. The CDR3 DNA is TGTGCCAGCAGTTTGGCAGGGTCCTACGAGCAGTACTTC.

J is TRBJ2-5 and V is TRBV11-2, with D perhaps TRBD1 (6 bases). From germline, CDR1 is SGHAT and CDR2 FQNNGV. V was cut by 0 bases and J by 5 bases, with 16 bases left in between. The CDR3 extends over 16 amino acids. CDR3 loop: CASSLDHWDIMETQYF. DNA for the CDR3: TGTGCCAGCAGCTTAGATCATTGGGACATCATGGAGACCCAGTACTTC.

The J gene is TRBJ1-4, the V gene TRBV5-1; 7 positions match TRBD1. V was clipped by 3 bases and J by 7 bases; unmatched bases: 12. CDR1 and CDR2 (germline): SGHRS, YFSETQ. The CDR3 runs 16 residues. The chain's CDR3 is CASSYVDREEGEKLFF. The CDR3 DNA is TGCGCCAGCAGCTACGTCGACAGGGAAGAGGGTGAAAAACTGTTTTTT.

J is TRBJ1-2 and V is TRBV9; perhaps TRBD1 as D (5 bases). The V and J ends lost 3 bases and 4 bases respectively, with 10 bases between them. CDR3 length: 13 amino acids. CDR1 and CDR2 from the germline V gene are SGDLS and YYNGEE. In DNA form, the CDR3 reads TGTGCCAGCAGCGCCAGGGTACCCTATGGCTACACCTTC. It is translated as CASSARVPYGYTF.

The J gene is TRBJ1-1, the V gene TRBV11-2, with D unresolved. Germline V gene sequence: CDR1 SGHAT, CDR2 FQNNGV. V dropped 2 bases and J dropped 0 bases, with 4 bases sitting between them. This CDR3 has 13 amino acids. CDR3 in DNA: TGTGCCAGCAGCTTACGCGTGAACACTGAAGCTTTCTTT. Protein sequence: CASSLRVNTEAFF.

The J gene is TRBJ2-5, the V gene TRBV7-2; D perhaps matches TRBD1 (6 bases). CDR3 length: 15 residues. Trimming left V 5 bases short and J 2 bases short, with 15 bases between. CDR1 and CDR2 (germline): SGHTA, FQGNSA. The CDR3 here is CASSPSWGRQETQYF. CDR3 coding DNA: TGTGCCAGCAGCCCCTCGTGGGGGCGGCAAGAGACCCAGTACTTC.

The chain carries TRBV7-9 and TRBJ1-5; D possibly corresponds to TRBD1 (6 bases). From germline, CDR1 is SEHNR and CDR2 FQNEAQ (reference sequence). This CDR3 is 15 amino acids long. Trimming shortened V by 5 bases and J by 4 bases, and 15 bases separated the two germline ends. CDR3 sequence: CASSPGGGPNQPQHF. The DNA of the CDR3 is TGTGCCAGCAGCCCAGGCGGGGGGCCTAATCAGCCCCAGCATTTT.

As regards this clone: Other DNA sequences within the sample encode an identical CDR3. The gene calls are TRBV7-9 and TRBJ2-3; TRBD1 agrees at 7 bases. The trim removed 2 bases at V and 2 bases at J, leaving 4 bases unmatched. Germline values: CDR1 SEHNR, CDR2 FQNEAQ (reference sequence). The CDR3 contains 15 residues. CDR3 sequence reads: CASSLLTGFTDTQYF. CDR3 DNA: TGTGCCAGCAGCTTATTGACAGGGTTCACAGATACGCAGTATTTT.

The gene calls are TRBV4-1 and TRBJ2-5; 9 bases are a match to TRBD2. The germline CDR1 and CDR2 sequences are MGHRA and YSYEKL. The CDR3 sequence is 13 residues long. V gave up 8 bases and J gave up 2 bases; unmatched junction bases: 3. The CDR3 region is CASARGGQETQYF. DNA for the CDR3: TGCGCCAGCGCGCGGGGGGGACAAGAGACCCAGTACTTC.

The genes are TRBV19 and TRBJ1-3; D not certain. Trimming removed 2 bases from V and 1 base from J, with 9 bases in between. Germline V gives CDR1 LNHDA, CDR2 SQIVND (reference sequence). The CDR3 is made up of 15 amino acids. CDR3: CASSIKPGSGNTIYF. The DNA of the CDR3 is TGTGCCAGTAGTATAAAACCGGGATCTGGAAACACCATATATTTT.